This TCR beta chain was recovered during a study of cytomegalovirus exposure and HLA in healthy donors. Study findings and constraints: Cytomegalovirus association was assigned to approximately 180 TCR beta chains. Later work found that TCR association rates differed between HLA loci; DRB1 had the most and HLA-C the fewest. Many donors carried some public TCRs, although rarity characterized most TCR sequences.

Donors counted as nominally healthy when sampled, yet unrecorded immune exposures were likely. Unmatched junction bases numbered 13, after V lost 5 bases and J lost 7 bases. This CDR3 spans 15 amino acids. Per the germline V gene, CDR1 is SGHAT and CDR2 is FQNNGV. Primers for the PCR totalled 60 Vbeta and 13 Jbeta. The data were produced by immunoSEQ multiplex PCR, yet TCRdb's version contains in-frame clones alone and is incomplete. The table records about 190,000 clones, roughly three quarters of them present only once. To note about this clone: Its target is unknown.

The V and J genes are TRBV11-2 and TRBJ2-7, with 8 bases identical to TRBD1. Sequenced: PBMCs. The sequence was obtained from a woman aged 50 to 60 in good health and CMV-seronegative. CDR3 in DNA: TGTGCCAGCAGCCCTGGGACAGGAGGGTTTAATGAGCAGTACTTC. Protein: CASSPGTGGFNEQYF.